This TCR beta chain is from a study of T cells in localized non-small cell lung cancer. Turning to this clone: What it binds is unknown.

Produced via immunoSEQ multiplex PCR; TCRdb's table is partial and in-frame only. There are around 80,000 clones in the sample; about 78% occur only once, and over 15% lies in the top ten. The V gene lost 0 bases and the J gene lost 1 base, with 6 bases spanning the gap. This CDR3 spans 14 amino acids. The germline V gene encodes CDR1 SGHRS and CDR2 YFSETQ. Study-level findings and limits: Tumor samples were not multi-region, leaving intratumor heterogeneity unexcluded. With higher T cell density in blood came longer overall survival. The appearance of a median approximately 60 of the top 100 tumor clones was seen in adjacent lung. The greatest T cell clonality was found in uninvolved adjacent lung (higher than in tumor).

The TCR sequence derives from a man aged 40-75 years with stage II squamous cell lung carcinoma. The source material was PBMCs, sampled before any cancer treatment. The J gene is TRBJ2-3, the V gene TRBV5-1; D gene unclear. The CDR3 sequence: CASSLVSGTDTQYF. CDR3 bases: TGCGCCAGCAGCTTGGTATCAGGCACAGATACGCAGTATTTT.